Sequencing of this TCR beta chain was carried out in a study of glioma-infiltrating T cells after dendritic cell vaccination. Concerning this clone itself: Its antigen remains unidentified.

Sample time point: after dendritic cell vaccination, including at tumor progression/relapse. This CDR3 has 17 residues. The ends lost 3 bases at V and 5 bases at J; junction bases unmatched: 9. Looked up from germline, CDR1 is SGDLS and CDR2 is YYNGEE. General observations from the study: Survival was not directly related to TCR clonality in these patients.

Sequencing was performed with immunoSEQ multiplex PCR; in TCRdb, only in-frame clones are kept and a portion is missing. The sample lists 50,000 to 65,000 clones, approximately 87% occurring once. This TCR was sampled from a human donor with glioblastoma. V and J are TRBV9 and TRBJ2-1; 12 nucleotides line up with TRBD2. The source was blood, collected after dendritic cell vaccination. CDR3 residues: CASSAPLAGGPNNEQFF. As DNA, the CDR3 is TGTGCCAGCAGCGCACCTCTAGCGGGGGGGCCCAACAATGAGCAGTTCTTC.